Sequencing of this T cell receptor beta chain was carried out in a study of OX40 agonist ivuxolimab in advanced cancers. The method was immunoSEQ multiplex PCR; TCRdb's version includes in-frame clones alone and lacks a portion of them. The table lists tens of thousands of clones, around four fifths of them singletons. Of note for this clone: Antigen unknown.

V was shortened by 0 bases and J by 4 bases, with 6 bases between the two germline ends. CDR3 length: 14 amino acids. Germline V gene lookup returns CDR1 LNHDA and CDR2 SQIVND (reference sequence). Whole-study findings and limits: More expanded clones were seen, on average, in CD8+ T cells than in CD4+.

The TCR was taken from an adult with an advanced solid tumor such as melanoma, head and neck, liver or kidney cancer. This sample comprised CD4+ or CD8+ T cells sorted from blood, obtained in a trial of the OX40 agonist ivuxolimab. The chain has TRBV19 and TRBJ2-2, with unresolved D. The CDR3 sequence: CASSIEGITGELFF. CDR3 DNA: TGTGCCAGTAGTATAGAGGGGATCACCGGGGAGCTGTTTTTT. The whole variable domain, filled in from reference TRBV19 and TRBJ2-2, reads DGGITQSPKYLFRKEGQNVTLSCEQNLNHDAMYWYRQDPGQGLRLIYYSQIVNDFQKGDIAEGYSVSREKKESFPLTVTSAQKNPTAFYLCASSIEGITGELFFGEGSRLTVL.